The 4 T cell receptor beta chains below were found in one sample sequenced in a study of blood T cell repertoires in COVID-19. TCRdb keeps only in-frame clones here, not all; method: immunoSEQ multiplex PCR. The table includes about 30,000 clones, roughly 86% detected once. Sequencing was done on a sample of peripheral blood. The origin of the receptors is a man between 65 and 80 years old with acute or convalescent COVID-19.

The chain has TRBV18 and TRBJ2-7, with 11 positions matching TRBD1. Germline-derived CDR1 and CDR2 are KGHSH and LQKENI. J was trimmed by 6 bases and V by 1 base; bases with no gene match: 5. The CDR3 length is 15 residues. CDR3 bases: TGTGCCAGCTCACCACAAGGACAGGGGGCAAGCGAGCAGTACTTC. It specifies CASSPQGQGASEQYF. Based on the CDR3 plus reference TRBV18 and TRBJ2-7, the full variable domain is NAGVMQNPRHLVRRRGQEARLRCSPMKGHSHVYWYRQLPEEGLKFMVYLQKENIIDESGMPKERFSAEFPKEGPSILRIQQVVRGDSAAYFCASSPQGQGASEQYFGPGTRLTVT.

The CDR3 loop is CASSSRGEKLFF. The CDR3 DNA reads as TGTGCCAGCTCTTCTCGGGGGGAAAAACTGTTTTTT. The chain joins TRBV18 to TRBJ1-4; perhaps TRBD1 as D (5 bases). CDR3 length: 12 residues. The germline gives CDR1 KGHSH, CDR2 LQKENI. V gave up 6 bases and J gave up 8 bases, with 10 bases separating them.

The V gene is TRBV7-2, the J gene TRBJ1-5; 9 bases agree with TRBD1. The CDR3 has 16 amino acids. Germline assignment: CDR1 SGHTA and CDR2 FQGNSA. The V gene end was trimmed by 5 bases and the J gene end by 1 base; junction bases not matched to a gene: 6. CDR3 in DNA: TGTGCCAGCAGCCGCACAGGGGGCGGGAGCAATCAGCCCCAGCATTTT. This translates into CASSRTGGGSNQPQHF.

This chain connects TRBV5-5 to TRBJ1-4; D gene uncertain. The CDR3 has 14 residues. Deletions cut 1 base from V and 5 bases from J, with 9 bases between. From germline, CDR1 is SGHKS and CDR2 YYEKEE (reference sequence). The DNA of the CDR3 is TGTGCCAGCAGCTTGCCGGTCGAAAATGAAAAACTGTTTTTT. This translates into CASSLPVENEKLFF.